What follows are 10 T cell receptor beta chains derived from one specimen sequenced in a study of blood T cell repertoires in COVID-19. Some clones are missing from TCRdb's copy, which holds only in-frame ones; the method was immunoSEQ multiplex PCR. The table includes about 60,000 clones, about 90% detected once. Sequencing was done on a sample of peripheral blood. All receptors come from a man aged 55 to 70 with acute or convalescent COVID-19.

V usage is TRBV28 and J usage is TRBJ1-1; possible D gene TRBD1, 6 bases. The germline V and J ends were trimmed by 6 bases and 6 bases, with 17 bases remaining between them. CDR3 length: 14 residues. The V gene's germline CDR1 is MDHEN and CDR2 SYDVKM. CDR3 sequence: CASSSGGGRAEAFF. CDR3 in DNA: TGTGCCAGCAGCTCCGGGGGGGGGCGCGCTGAAGCTTTCTTT.

This clone has just one count. CDR3 DNA: TGCAGCGTTTCGAGGGGGCGAATAGAGACCCAGTACTTC. Its protein product is CSVSRGRIETQYF. V is TRBV29-1 and J is TRBJ2-5, with 7 bases fitting TRBD1. The trim removed 5 bases at V and 4 bases at J, leaving 7 bases unmatched. Looked up from germline, CDR1 is SQVTM and CDR2 is ANQGSEA. This CDR3 comprises 13 residues.

The chain joins TRBV27 to TRBJ1-5; TRBD1 aligns across 10 bases. The CDR3 is 16 amino acids. The V segment lost 5 bases and the J segment 0 bases; nucleotides outside the gene matches: 4. The V gene's germline CDR1 is MNHEY and CDR2 SMNVEV (reference sequence). The CDR3 DNA sequence: TGTGCCAGCAGTCCCCGGGACAGGGGTAGCAATCAGCCCCAGCATTTT. This sequence encodes CASSPRDRGSNQPQHF.

This clone has a single count. CDR3 loop: CASTPSARDQPQHF. CDR3 sequence (DNA): TGTGCCAGTACCCCTTCTGCGAGAGATCAGCCCCAGCATTTT. J is TRBJ1-5 and V is TRBV19; no definite D call. The germline V gene has CDR1 LNHDA and CDR2 SQIVND (reference sequence). The CDR3 contains 14 residues. V lost 7 bases and J lost 5, with 15 bases in between.

The genes are TRBV7-2 and TRBJ1-1; the D is unclear. The germline V and J ends were trimmed by 2 bases and 4 bases, with 8 bases remaining between them. The CDR3 has 13 residues. The V gene's germline CDR1 is SGHTA and CDR2 FQGNSA. Here the CDR3 DNA reads TGTGCCAGCAGCTTATCCGTCGGCACTGAAGCTTTCTTT. Encoded protein: CASSLSVGTEAFF.

The CDR3, as DNA: TGTGCCACAGACACGAACACTGAAGCTTTCTTT. Translation gives CATDTNTEAFF. V gene TRBV28 combines with J gene TRBJ1-1; unclear D gene. The V end lost 10 bases, the J end lost 1 base, and 7 bases lay between the germline ends. This CDR3 comprises 11 residues. CDR1 and CDR2 from the germline V gene are MDHEN and SYDVKM.

The chain couples TRBV24-1 to TRBJ2-2, with 9 bases aligning to TRBD1. With V trimmed by 7 bases and J by 3 bases, 5 bases remained unmatched. Germline CDR1 is KGHDR and CDR2 is SFDVKD. The CDR3 totals 15 residues. The CDR3, as DNA: TGTGCCACCAGGGACAGGGGAGGGGACACCGGGGAGCTGTTTTTT. Translated, it gives CATRDRGGDTGELFF.

This chain connects TRBV9 to TRBJ2-1; TRBD2 matches at 11 bases. CDR3 length equals 15 residues. CDR1 and CDR2 from the germline V gene are SGDLS and YYNGEE. Trimming at V came to 4 bases and at J to 7 bases, leaving 7 bases not matched to a gene. CDR3: CASSKTSGALNEQFF. CDR3 DNA sequence: TGTGCCAGCAGCAAGACTAGCGGGGCGTTGAATGAGCAGTTCTTC.

The chain joins TRBV19 to TRBJ2-4; 10 bases line up with TRBD1. With 5 bases clipped from V and 0 bases from J, the junction kept 22 bases outside the gene matches. Germline values: CDR1 LNHDA, CDR2 SQIVND (reference sequence). The CDR3 is 22 amino acids. CDR3 protein: CASSSGPGTGVPSLGAKNIQYF. The DNA of the CDR3 is TGTGCCAGTAGTTCAGGTCCCGGGACAGGGGTTCCTAGTTTGGGAGCCAAAAACATTCAGTACTTC.

This chain links TRBV28 with TRBJ1-5; D gene unclear. The germline V gene encodes CDR1 MDHEN and CDR2 SYDVKM. CDR3 length: 12 amino acids. V was clipped by 1 base and J by 8 bases, with 6 bases between them. The CDR3 sequence is CASSLSGEPQHF. In DNA form, the CDR3 reads TGTGCCAGCAGTTTATCGGGAGAGCCCCAGCATTTT.